The 16 T cell receptor beta chains below were found in one sample sequenced in a study of blood T cell repertoires in COVID-19. Assay: immunoSEQ multiplex PCR; the TCRdb copy retains only in-frame clones and omits some. The data show 150,000 to 200,000 clones, about 84% seen once. The specimen sequenced was peripheral blood. The receptors come from a woman between 25 and 40 years old with acute or convalescent COVID-19.

This chain connects TRBV18 to TRBJ1-1, with D possibly TRBD1 on 5 matching bases. Germline-derived CDR1 and CDR2 are KGHSH and LQKENI. The CDR3 length is 15 residues. Trimming took off 2 bases at V and 1 base at J, with 11 bases between the two ends. CDR3 nucleotides: TGTGCCAGCTCACCAAGGCGGGGGAGGAACACTGAAGCTTTCTTT. This gives the protein CASSPRRGRNTEAFF.

The CDR3 is CASSLPSGSSLYEQYF. The DNA of the CDR3 is TGTGCCAGCTCACTACCTAGCGGGAGTTCCCTCTACGAGCAGTACTTC. V usage is TRBV18 and J usage is TRBJ2-7; 10 bases are a match to TRBD2. The CDR3 extends over 16 amino acids. V dropped 4 bases and J dropped 3; count of bases not matched to a gene: 9. Germline loops: CDR1 KGHSH, CDR2 LQKENI.

The chain uses TRBV7-9 and TRBJ2-3; 7 bases are shared with TRBD2. This CDR3 has 11 residues. Unmatched junction bases numbered 2, after V lost 6 bases and J lost 8 bases. Germline-derived CDR1 and CDR2 are SEHNR and FQNEAQ (reference sequence). Here the CDR3 DNA reads TGTGCCAGCAGGAGGGAGGGTACGCAGTATTTT. Protein: CASRREGTQYF.

The chain recombines TRBV27 with TRBJ2-1; TRBD2 matches at 12 bases. Trimming removed 4 bases from V and 6 bases from J; junction bases left unmatched: 1. In germline, CDR1 is MNHEY, CDR2 SMNVEV (reference sequence). The CDR3 covers 14 residues. Here the CDR3 DNA reads TGTGCCAGCAGTTCTAGCGGGGGGGTCAATGAGCAGTTCTTC. This gives the protein CASSSSGGVNEQFF.

The gene calls are TRBV5-4 and TRBJ2-1; 12 bases are shared with TRBD2. J lost 2 bases, V lost 4 bases, and 10 bases had no gene match. Germline CDR1 and CDR2: SGHNT and YYREEE (reference sequence). CDR3 length: 18 residues. The CDR3 sequence: CASSPRGLAGGAYNEQFF. The CDR3 DNA follows: TGTGCCAGCAGCCCTCGAGGGCTAGCGGGAGGGGCCTACAATGAGCAGTTCTTC.

The genes are TRBV6-5 and TRBJ2-2, with 7 nucleotides matching TRBD1. V shed 7 bases, J shed 6 bases, and the junction held 2 bases outside the gene matches. The germline V gene has CDR1 MNHEY and CDR2 SVGAGI. This CDR3 comprises 12 residues. CDR3 protein: CASTTGAGELFF. The CDR3 DNA reads as TGTGCCAGCACTACAGGGGCCGGGGAGCTGTTTTTT.

The V gene is TRBV6-1, the J gene TRBJ1-1, with D possibly matching TRBD1 (6 bases). This CDR3 has 12 residues. V lost 3 bases to trimming and J lost 5 bases, with 7 bases between them. The germline V gene encodes CDR1 MNHNS and CDR2 SASEGT. CDR3 in amino acids: CASSEGATEAFF. The CDR3 nucleotides are TGTGCCAGCAGTGAGGGGGCTACTGAAGCTTTCTTT.

The rearrangement links TRBV5-1 to TRBJ1-5; TRBD1 might be the D (6 bases). The CDR3 is 17 amino acids. Trimming removed 0 bases from V and 4 bases from J, with 17 bases in between. CDR1 SGHRS and CDR2 YFSETQ come from the germline V gene. This CDR3 reads CASSLDPLGGGNQPQHF. Here the CDR3 DNA reads TGCGCCAGCAGCTTGGACCCCCTAGGGGGAGGGAATCAGCCCCAGCATTTT.

This chain uses TRBV5-1 with TRBJ2-2; 8 nucleotides line up with TRBD2. The CDR3 loop spans 16 amino acids. Germline V gene lookup returns CDR1 SGHRS and CDR2 YFSETQ. Trimming at V came to 3 bases and at J to 2 bases, leaving 6 bases not matched to a gene. CDR3 in amino acids: CASSWGSGINTGELFF. In DNA form, the CDR3 reads TGCGCCAGCAGCTGGGGTAGCGGGATTAACACCGGGGAGCTGTTTTTT.

V and J are TRBV6-5 and TRBJ2-1; 11 bases agree with TRBD2. The CDR3 is 15 amino acids. Per the germline V gene, CDR1 is MNHEY and CDR2 is SVGAGI. The J segment lost 4 bases and the V segment lost 10 bases, leaving 9 bases of the junction unmatched. CDR3 sequence: CATKIAGGSYNEQFF. The CDR3, as DNA: TGTGCCACCAAGATAGCGGGGGGGTCATACAATGAGCAGTTCTTC.

The chain has TRBV5-1 and TRBJ1-6, with 10 positions matching TRBD1. J was trimmed by 7 bases and V by 3 bases; bases with no gene match: 13. The germline gives CDR1 SGHRS, CDR2 YFSETQ. CDR3 size: 18 residues. The CDR3 reads CASSSPTGGRVGNSPLHF. The CDR3 DNA is TGCGCCAGCAGCTCCCCGACAGGGGGCAGGGTAGGCAATTCACCCCTCCACTTT. Drawing the rest from reference TRBV5-1 and TRBJ1-6, the complete variable domain is KAGVTQTPRYLIKTRGQQVTLSCSPISGHRSVSWYQQTPGQGLQFLFEYFSETQRNKGNFPGRFSGRQFSNSRSEMNVSTLELGDSALYLCASSSPTGGRVGNSPLHFGNGTRLTVT.

V is TRBV27 and J is TRBJ2-7, with 7 positions matching TRBD1. The germline CDR1 and CDR2 sequences are MNHEY and SMNVEV (reference sequence). V gave up 3 bases and J gave up 5 bases; unmatched junction bases: 10. This CDR3 has 15 residues. The CDR3 nucleotides are TGTGCCAGCAGTTTCCTGAGACAGGGTTCGAACGAGCAGTACTTC. Translated, it gives CASSFLRQGSNEQYF.

The V and J genes are TRBV27 and TRBJ2-7, with D possibly TRBD1 on 5 matching bases. V lost 4 bases to trimming and J lost 3 bases, with 10 bases between them. The CDR3 extends over 13 amino acids. In germline, CDR1 is MNHEY, CDR2 SMNVEV (reference sequence). The CDR3: CASSSRTSYEQYF. Written as DNA, the CDR3 is TGTGCCAGCAGTTCACGGACAAGCTACGAGCAGTACTTC.

The rearrangement joins TRBV7-9 to TRBJ1-2; the match to TRBD1 covers 9 bases. The CDR3 sequence is 16 residues long. V was clipped by 1 base and J by 4 bases; unmatched bases: 7. The V gene's germline CDR1 is SEHNR and CDR2 FQNEAQ (reference sequence). CDR3 loop: CASSLGDRETLYGYTF. The CDR3 bases are TGTGCCAGCAGCTTAGGGGACAGGGAGACCCTCTATGGCTACACCTTC.

This clone appeared once. The chain joins TRBV5-1 to TRBJ2-5, with D maybe TRBD1 (6 bases). This CDR3 comprises 15 residues. V was trimmed by 4 bases and J by 4 bases, leaving 17 bases between them. Germline CDR1 and CDR2: SGHRS and YFSETQ. This CDR3 reads CASSLTSTGPETQYF. The CDR3 region has the DNA TGCGCCAGCAGCCTTACCTCGACAGGCCCAGAGACCCAGTACTTC.

The chain employs TRBV5-1 and TRBJ2-3; D is uncertain. Germline assignment: CDR1 SGHRS and CDR2 YFSETQ. V lost 2 bases, J lost 2 bases, and 3 bases lay in between. The CDR3 contains 12 residues. CDR3: CASSFLTDTQYF. The CDR3 DNA sequence: TGCGCCAGCAGCTTCCTCACAGATACGCAGTATTTT.